Many counts were recorded for the clone carrying this TCR beta chain. Its specificity is unknown. These data come from a study of Graves' ophthalmopathy and Graves' hyperthyroidism. RNA transcripts provided the template for amplifying TCR beta CDR3 regions. Second-round multiplex PCR came after a first-round RT-PCR that employed HTBI primers. TCRdb itself ran the multiplex PCR reads through MiXCR, one entry per CDR3 protein. The sample has about 600,000 distinct CDR3 sequences; roughly 40% are singletons. Study outcomes and limitations: It was with approximately 70% sensitivity and about 72% specificity that the model predicted ophthalmopathy progression.

This TCR was recovered from an adult man with Graves' hyperthyroidism. The sequencing sample was made of peripheral blood or thyroid tissue (not recorded which).

CDR3 coding DNA: TGCAGTGCTAGTGACCAGGGCTACTATGGCTACACCTTC. Translating gives CSASDQGYYGYTF. This rearrangement joins TRBV20-1 to TRBJ1-2; TRBD1 might be the D (5 bases). From germline, CDR1 is DFQATT and CDR2 SNEGSKA (reference sequence). The CDR3 has 13 amino acids. Trimming stripped 3 bases from V and 3 bases from J, with 11 bases between.